This TCR beta chain was documented in a study of blood T cell repertoires in COVID-19. Study overall: COVID-19 samples collected from the United States, Italy and Spain covered acute and convalescent phases. Nucleic acid was either cDNA or gDNA, and it came from T cells, B-cell-depleted T cells, or PBMCs.

J gave up 1 base and V 5 bases, and 9 bases lay outside the gene matches. Germline V CDR1 and CDR2: SGHVS, FQNEAQ. The length of the CDR3 is 16 residues. Original processing methods: Researchers report that nucleated cell counts were estimated from reference gene primer amplification. The assay was immunoSEQ multiplex PCR, and TCRdb's table has in-frame clones only and misses some. V and J calls and clone size are those listed in that table; D and trimming were worked out from the DNA. The sample includes some 190,000 clones, about four fifths seen only once; the top ten take 6.9%. The sequenced sample was peripheral blood. This clonotype originated in a man aged 60-69 years with acute or convalescent COVID-19. The chain couples TRBV7-8 to TRBJ2-7, with 9 bases that match TRBD2. CDR3 region: CASSRPSGRSSYEQYF. The CDR3 bases are TGTGCCAGCAGCCGACCAAGCGGGAGGTCGTCCTACGAGCAGTACTTC. The full variable domain, rest sourced from reference TRBV7-8 and TRBJ2-7, is GAGVSQSPRYKVAKRGQDVALRCDPISGHVSLFWYQQALGQGPEFLTYFQNEAQLDKSGLPSDRFFAERPEGSVSTLKIQRTQQEDSAVYLCASSRPSGRSSYEQYFGPGTRLTVT.